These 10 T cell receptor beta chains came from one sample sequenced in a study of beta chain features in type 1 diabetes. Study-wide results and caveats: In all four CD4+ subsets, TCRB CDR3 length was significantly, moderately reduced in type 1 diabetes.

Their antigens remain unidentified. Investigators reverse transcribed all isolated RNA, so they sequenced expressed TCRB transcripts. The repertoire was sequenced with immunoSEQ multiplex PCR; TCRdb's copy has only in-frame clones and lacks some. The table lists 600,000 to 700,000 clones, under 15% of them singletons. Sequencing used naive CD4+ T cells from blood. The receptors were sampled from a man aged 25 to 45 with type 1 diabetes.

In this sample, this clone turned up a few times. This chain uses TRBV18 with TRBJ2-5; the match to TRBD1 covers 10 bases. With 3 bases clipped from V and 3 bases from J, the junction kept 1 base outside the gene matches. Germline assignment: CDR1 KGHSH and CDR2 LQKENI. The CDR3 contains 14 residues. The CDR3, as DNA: TGTGCCAGCTCACCCGGACAGGGGGAAGAGACCCAGTACTTC. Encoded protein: CASSPGQGEETQYF.

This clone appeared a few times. The chain's CDR3 is CSVLEGPVLKTQYF. CDR3 coding DNA: TGCAGCGTGCTGGAGGGGCCGGTGTTGAAGACCCAGTACTTC. The J gene is TRBJ2-5, the V gene TRBV29-1; maybe TRBD2 (6 bases). From germline, CDR1 is SQVTM and CDR2 ANQGSEA. The CDR3 is 14 residues long. V was shortened by 6 bases and J by 6 bases, with 20 bases between the two germline ends. Based on the CDR3 plus reference TRBV29-1 and TRBJ2-5, the full variable domain is SAVISQKPSRDICQRGTSLTIQCQVDSQVTMMFWYRQQPGQSLTLIATANQGSEATYESGFVIDKFPISRPNLTFSTLTVSNMSPEDSSIYLCSVLEGPVLKTQYFGPGTRLLVL.

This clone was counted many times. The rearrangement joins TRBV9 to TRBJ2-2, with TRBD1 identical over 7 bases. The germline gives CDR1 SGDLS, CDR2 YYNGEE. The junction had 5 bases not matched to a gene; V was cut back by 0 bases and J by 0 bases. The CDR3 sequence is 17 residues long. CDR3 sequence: CASSVATGTANTGELFF. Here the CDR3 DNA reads TGTGCCAGCAGCGTAGCTACCGGGACAGCGAACACCGGGGAGCTGTTTTTT.

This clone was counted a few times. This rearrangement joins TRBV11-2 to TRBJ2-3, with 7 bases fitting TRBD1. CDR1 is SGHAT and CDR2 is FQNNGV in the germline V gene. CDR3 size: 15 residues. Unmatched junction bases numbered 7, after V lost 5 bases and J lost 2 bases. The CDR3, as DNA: TGTGCCAGCAGCATGACAGGGCTGGCCACAGATACGCAGTATTTT. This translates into CASSMTGLATDTQYF.

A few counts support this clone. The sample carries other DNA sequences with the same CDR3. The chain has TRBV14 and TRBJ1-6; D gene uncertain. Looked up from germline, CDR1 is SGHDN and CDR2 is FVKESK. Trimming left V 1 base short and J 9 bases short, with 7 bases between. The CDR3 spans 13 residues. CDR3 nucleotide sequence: TGTGCCAGCAGCCAAGGGCGGGCTTCACCCCTCCACTTT. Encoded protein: CASSQGRASPLHF.

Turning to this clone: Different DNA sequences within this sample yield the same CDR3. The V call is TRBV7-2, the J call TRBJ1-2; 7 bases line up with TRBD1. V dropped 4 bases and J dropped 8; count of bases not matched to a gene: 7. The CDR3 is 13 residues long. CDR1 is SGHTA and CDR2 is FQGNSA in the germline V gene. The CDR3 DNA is TGTGCCAGCAGCTCCGACAGGGTTGGGGGCTACACCTTC. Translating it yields CASSSDRVGGYTF.

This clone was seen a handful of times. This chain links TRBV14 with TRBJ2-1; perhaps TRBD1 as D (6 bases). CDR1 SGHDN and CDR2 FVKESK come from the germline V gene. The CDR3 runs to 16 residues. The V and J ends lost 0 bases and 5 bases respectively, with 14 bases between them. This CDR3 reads CASSQEGQQPNNEQFF. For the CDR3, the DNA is TGTGCCAGCAGCCAAGAAGGACAGCAGCCTAACAATGAGCAGTTCTTC. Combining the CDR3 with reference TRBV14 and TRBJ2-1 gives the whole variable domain EAGVTQFPSHSVIEKGQTVTLRCDPISGHDNLYWYRRVMGKEIKFLLHFVKESKQDESGMPNNRFLAERTGGTYSTLKVQPAELEDSGVYFCASSQEGQQPNNEQFFGPGTRLTVL.

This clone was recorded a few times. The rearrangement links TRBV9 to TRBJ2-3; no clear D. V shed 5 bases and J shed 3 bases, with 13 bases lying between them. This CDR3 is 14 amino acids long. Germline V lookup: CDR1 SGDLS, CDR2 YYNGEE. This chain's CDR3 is CASSIRRHTDTQYF. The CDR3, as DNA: TGTGCCAGCAGTATCAGACGTCATACAGATACGCAGTATTTT.

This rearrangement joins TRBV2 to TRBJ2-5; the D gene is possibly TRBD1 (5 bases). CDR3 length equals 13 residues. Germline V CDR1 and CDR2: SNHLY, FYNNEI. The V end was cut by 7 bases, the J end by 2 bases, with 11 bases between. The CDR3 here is CASTDSAQETQYF. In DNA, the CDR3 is TGTGCCAGCACCGACAGTGCTCAAGAGACCCAGTACTTC.

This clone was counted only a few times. CDR3 protein: CASSPTGGFTDTQYF. The DNA for the CDR3 is TGTGCCAGCAGCCCGACAGGGGGTTTTACAGATACGCAGTATTTT. The chain recombines TRBV5-4 with TRBJ2-3; 9 bases are a match to TRBD1. Germline CDR1 SGHNT, CDR2 YYREEE (reference sequence). The CDR3 sequence is 15 residues long. V lost 4 bases, J lost 3 bases, and 6 bases stayed unmatched.